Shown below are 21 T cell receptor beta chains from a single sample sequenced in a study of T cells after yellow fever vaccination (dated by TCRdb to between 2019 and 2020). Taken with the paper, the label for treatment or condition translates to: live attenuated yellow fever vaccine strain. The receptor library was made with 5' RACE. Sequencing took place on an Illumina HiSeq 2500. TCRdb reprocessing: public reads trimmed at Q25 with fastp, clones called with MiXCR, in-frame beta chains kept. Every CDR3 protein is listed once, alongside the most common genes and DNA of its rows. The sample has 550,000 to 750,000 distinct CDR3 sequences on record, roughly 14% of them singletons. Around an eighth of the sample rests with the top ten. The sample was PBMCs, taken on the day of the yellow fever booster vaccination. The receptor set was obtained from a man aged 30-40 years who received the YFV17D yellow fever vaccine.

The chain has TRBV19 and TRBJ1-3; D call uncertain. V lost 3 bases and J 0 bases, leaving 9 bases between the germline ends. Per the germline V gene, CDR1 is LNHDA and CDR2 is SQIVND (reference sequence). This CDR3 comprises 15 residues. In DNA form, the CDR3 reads TGTGCCAGTAGTATTCTCGCCCGCTCTGGAAACACCATATATTTT. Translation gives CASSILARSGNTIYF.

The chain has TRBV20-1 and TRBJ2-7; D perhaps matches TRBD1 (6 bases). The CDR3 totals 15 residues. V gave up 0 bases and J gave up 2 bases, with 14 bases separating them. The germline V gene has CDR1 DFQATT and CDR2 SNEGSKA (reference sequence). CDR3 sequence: CSARDPQGRAYEQYF. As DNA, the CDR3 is TGCAGTGCTAGAGATCCGCAGGGGCGAGCCTACGAGCAGTACTTC.

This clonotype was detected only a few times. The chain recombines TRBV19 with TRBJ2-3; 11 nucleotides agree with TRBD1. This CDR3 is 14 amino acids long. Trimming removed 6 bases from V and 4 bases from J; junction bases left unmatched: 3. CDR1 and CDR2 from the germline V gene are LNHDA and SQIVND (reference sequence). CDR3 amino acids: CASRRTGGPDTQYF. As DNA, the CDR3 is TGTGCCAGTAGAAGGACAGGGGGCCCAGATACGCAGTATTTT. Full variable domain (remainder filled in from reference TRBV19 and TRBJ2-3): DGGITQSPKYLFRKEGQNVTLSCEQNLNHDAMYWYRQDPGQGLRLIYYSQIVNDFQKGDIAEGYSVSREKKESFPLTVTSAQKNPTAFYLCASRRTGGPDTQYFGPGTRLTVL.

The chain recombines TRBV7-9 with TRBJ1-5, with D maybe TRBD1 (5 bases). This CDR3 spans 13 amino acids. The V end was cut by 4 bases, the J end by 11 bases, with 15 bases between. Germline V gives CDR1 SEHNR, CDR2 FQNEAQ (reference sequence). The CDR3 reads CASSSDGPRAQHF. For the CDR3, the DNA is TGTGCCAGCAGCTCCGATGGCCCCAGGGCCCAGCATTTT.

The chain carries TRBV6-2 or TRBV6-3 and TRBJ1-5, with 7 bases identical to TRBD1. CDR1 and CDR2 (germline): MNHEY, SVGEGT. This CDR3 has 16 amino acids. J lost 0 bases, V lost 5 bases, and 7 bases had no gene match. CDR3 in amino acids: CASSRDSPHSNQPQHF. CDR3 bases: TGTGCCAGCAGTCGGGACAGCCCTCATAGCAATCAGCCCCAGCATTTT.

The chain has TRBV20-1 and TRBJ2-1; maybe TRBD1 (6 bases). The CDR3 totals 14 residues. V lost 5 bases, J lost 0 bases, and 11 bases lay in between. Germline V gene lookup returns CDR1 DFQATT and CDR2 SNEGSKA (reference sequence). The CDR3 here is CSAPRGPSYNEQFF. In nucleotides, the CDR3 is TGCAGTGCTCCCAGGGGCCCCTCCTACAATGAGCAGTTCTTC.

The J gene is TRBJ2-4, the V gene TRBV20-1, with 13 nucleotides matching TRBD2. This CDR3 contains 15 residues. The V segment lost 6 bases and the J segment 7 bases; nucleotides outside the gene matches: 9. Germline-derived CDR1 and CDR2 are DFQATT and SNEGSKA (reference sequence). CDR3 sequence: CSAKGLAGAVNIQYF. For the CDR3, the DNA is TGCAGTGCGAAAGGACTAGCGGGAGCAGTTAACATTCAGTACTTC.

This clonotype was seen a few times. CDR3 DNA: TGTGCCAGCAGCTTGACAGGGGCTACGCAGTATTTT. It codes for CASSLTGATQYF. The chain joins TRBV7-9 to TRBJ2-3, with 8 bases fitting TRBD1. The CDR3 spans 12 residues. CDR1 SEHNR and CDR2 FQNEAQ come from the germline V gene (reference sequence). With V trimmed by 3 bases and J by 8 bases, 1 base remained unmatched. The full variable domain, with the rest looked up from reference TRBV7-9 and TRBJ2-3, is DTGVSQNPRHKITKRGQNVTFRCDPISEHNRLYWYRQTLGQGPEFLTYFQNEAQLEKSRLLSDRFSAERPKGSFSTLEIQRTEQGDSAMYLCASSLTGATQYFGPGTRLTVL.

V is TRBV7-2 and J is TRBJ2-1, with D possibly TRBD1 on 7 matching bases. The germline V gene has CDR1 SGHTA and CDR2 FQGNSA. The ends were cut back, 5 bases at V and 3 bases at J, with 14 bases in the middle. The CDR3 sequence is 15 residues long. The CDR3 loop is CASSPGGTYYNEQFF. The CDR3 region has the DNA TGTGCCAGCAGCCCAGGGGGGACTTACTACAATGAGCAGTTCTTC.

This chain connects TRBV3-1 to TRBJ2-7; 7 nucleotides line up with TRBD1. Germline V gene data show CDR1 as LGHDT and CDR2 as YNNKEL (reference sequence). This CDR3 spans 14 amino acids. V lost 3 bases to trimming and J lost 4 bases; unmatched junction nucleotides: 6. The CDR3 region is CASSQGQYIYEQYF. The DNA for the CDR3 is TGTGCCAGCAGCCAGGGACAGTACATTTACGAGCAGTACTTC.

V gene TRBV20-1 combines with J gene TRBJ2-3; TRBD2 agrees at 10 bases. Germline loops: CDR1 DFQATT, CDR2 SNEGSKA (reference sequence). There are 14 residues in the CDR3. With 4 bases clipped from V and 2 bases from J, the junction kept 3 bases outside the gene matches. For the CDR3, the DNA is TGCAGTGCTACCGGACTAGCGGCCACAGATACGCAGTATTTT. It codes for CSATGLAATDTQYF.

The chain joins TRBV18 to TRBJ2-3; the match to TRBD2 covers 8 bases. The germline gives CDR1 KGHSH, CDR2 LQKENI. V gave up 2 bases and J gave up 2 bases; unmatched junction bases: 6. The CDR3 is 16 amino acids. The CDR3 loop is CASSPGLASSTDTQYF. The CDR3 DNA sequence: TGTGCCAGCTCACCAGGACTAGCCTCGTCCACAGATACGCAGTATTTT. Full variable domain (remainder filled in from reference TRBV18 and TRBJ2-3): NAGVMQNPRHLVRRRGQEARLRCSPMKGHSHVYWYRQLPEEGLKFMVYLQKENIIDESGMPKERFSAEFPKEGPSILRIQQVVRGDSAAYFCASSPGLASSTDTQYFGPGTRLTVL.

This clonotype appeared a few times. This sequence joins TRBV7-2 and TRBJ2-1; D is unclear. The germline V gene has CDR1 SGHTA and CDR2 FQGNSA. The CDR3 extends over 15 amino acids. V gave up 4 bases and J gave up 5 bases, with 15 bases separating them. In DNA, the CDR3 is TGTGCCAGCAGCTCCCAGGTCCAACGAAACAATGAGCAGTTCTTC. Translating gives CASSSQVQRNNEQFF.

The CDR3 nucleotides are TGCGCCAGCAGCCCCCCGGCGCCCAGGGGTGAGCAGTTCTTC. This codes for CASSPPAPRGEQFF. This chain connects TRBV5-1 to TRBJ2-1, with D possibly matching TRBD1 (6 bases). Germline V lookup: CDR1 SGHRS, CDR2 YFSETQ. The CDR3 loop spans 14 amino acids. Trimming pared 4 bases from V and 9 bases from J, leaving 17 bases between.

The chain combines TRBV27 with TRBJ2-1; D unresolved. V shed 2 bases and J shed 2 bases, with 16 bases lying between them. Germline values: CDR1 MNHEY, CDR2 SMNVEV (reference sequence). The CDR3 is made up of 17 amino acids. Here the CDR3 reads CASSLNAGTPAYNEQFF. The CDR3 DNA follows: TGTGCCAGCAGTTTAAACGCCGGAACTCCAGCCTACAATGAGCAGTTCTTC.

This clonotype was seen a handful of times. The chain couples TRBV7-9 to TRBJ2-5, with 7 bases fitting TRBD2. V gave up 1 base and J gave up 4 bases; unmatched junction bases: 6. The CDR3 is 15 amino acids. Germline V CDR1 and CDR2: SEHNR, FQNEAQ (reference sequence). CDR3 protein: CASSLEGERGETQYF. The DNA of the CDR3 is TGTGCCAGCAGCTTAGAAGGGGAGCGGGGAGAGACCCAGTACTTC.

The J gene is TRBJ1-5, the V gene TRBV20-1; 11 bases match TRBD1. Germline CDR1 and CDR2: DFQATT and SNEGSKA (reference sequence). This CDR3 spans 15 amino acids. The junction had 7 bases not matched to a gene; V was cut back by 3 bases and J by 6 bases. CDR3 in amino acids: CSASPGTGGSQPQHF. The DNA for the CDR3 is TGCAGTGCTAGCCCCGGGACAGGGGGGAGTCAGCCCCAGCATTTT.

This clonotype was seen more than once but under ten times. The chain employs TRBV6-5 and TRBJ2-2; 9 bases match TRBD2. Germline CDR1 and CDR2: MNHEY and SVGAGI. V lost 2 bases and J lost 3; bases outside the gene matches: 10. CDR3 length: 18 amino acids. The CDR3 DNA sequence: TGTGCCAGCAGTTACCAGCGGGAGGCCCGAAAAGACACCGGGGAGCTGTTTTTT. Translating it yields CASSYQREARKDTGELFF.

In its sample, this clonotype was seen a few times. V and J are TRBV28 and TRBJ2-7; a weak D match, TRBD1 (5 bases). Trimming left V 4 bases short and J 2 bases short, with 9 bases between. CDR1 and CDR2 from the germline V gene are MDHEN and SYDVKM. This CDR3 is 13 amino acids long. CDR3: CASSSTVPYEQYF. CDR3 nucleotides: TGTGCCAGCAGTTCGACAGTTCCCTACGAGCAGTACTTC.

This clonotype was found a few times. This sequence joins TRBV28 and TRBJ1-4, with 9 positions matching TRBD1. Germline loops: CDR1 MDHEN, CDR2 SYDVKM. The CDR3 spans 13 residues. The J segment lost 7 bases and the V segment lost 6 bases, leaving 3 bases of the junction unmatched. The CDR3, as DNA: TGTGCCAGCAGCTGGGACAGGGCTGAAAAACTGTTTTTT. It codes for CASSWDRAEKLFF. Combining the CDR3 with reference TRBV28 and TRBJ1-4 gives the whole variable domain DVKVTQSSRYLVKRTGEKVFLECVQDMDHENMFWYRQDPGLGLRLIYFSYDVKMKEKGDIPEGYSVSREKKERFSLILESASTNQTSMYLCASSWDRAEKLFFGSGTQLSVL.

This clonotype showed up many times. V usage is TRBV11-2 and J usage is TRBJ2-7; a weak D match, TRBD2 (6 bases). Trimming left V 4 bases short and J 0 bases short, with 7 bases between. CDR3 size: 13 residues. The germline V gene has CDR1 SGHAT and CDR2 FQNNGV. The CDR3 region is CASSWGLSYEQYF. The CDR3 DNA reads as TGTGCCAGCAGCTGGGGACTCTCCTACGAGCAGTACTTC.